The 16 T cell receptor beta chains in this list originate from one sample, sequenced in a study of T cell responses to AZD1222 COVID-19 vaccine. TCRdb's copy holds only in-frame clones and misses some; the assay was immunoSEQ multiplex PCR. This table has fewer than 180,000 clones, about 92% appearing once. This specimen consisted of peripheral blood, obtained 28 days after the second AZD1222 dose. The receptors originated from an adult who received the AZD1222 COVID-19 vaccine.

This chain joins TRBV18 and TRBJ2-5; 7 bases are a match to TRBD1. With V trimmed by 6 bases and J by 0 bases, 4 bases remained unmatched. CDR1 is KGHSH and CDR2 is LQKENI in the germline V gene. The CDR3 extends over 14 amino acids. In DNA form, the CDR3 reads TGTGCCAGCTCCCCGGACAGGAACCAAGAGACCCAGTACTTC. Translating it yields CASSPDRNQETQYF.

The V and J genes are TRBV2 and TRBJ2-7; 8 bases are a match to TRBD1. V lost 3 bases and J lost 3; bases outside the gene matches: 4. The CDR3 length is 14 residues. Germline V CDR1 and CDR2: SNHLY, FYNNEI. This CDR3 reads CASSEDRDLYEQYF. In nucleotides, the CDR3 is TGTGCCAGCAGTGAGGACAGGGACCTCTACGAGCAGTACTTC.

The chain employs TRBV6-2 or TRBV6-3 and TRBJ1-1; D unclear. Trimming removed 4 bases at V and 1 base at J, with 7 bases between. The CDR3 loop spans 13 amino acids. From germline, CDR1 is MNHEY and CDR2 SVGEGT. This chain's CDR3 is CASSSDWNTEAFF. CDR3 DNA: TGTGCCAGCAGTTCGGACTGGAACACTGAAGCTTTCTTT.

This chain uses TRBV15 with TRBJ1-3; maybe TRBD1 (6 bases). Looked up from germline, CDR1 is LNHNV and CDR2 is YYDKDF (reference sequence). The CDR3 sequence is 15 residues long. V shed 4 bases and J shed 0 bases, with 10 bases lying between them. This CDR3 reads CATSTEGDSGNTIYF. The CDR3 DNA is TGTGCCACCAGCACTGAGGGGGACTCTGGAAACACCATATATTTT.

CDR3 nucleotide sequence: TGTGCCATCAGTGATAAAGCGGGGGGCGGCGAGCAGTACTTC. Amino acids: CAISDKAGGGEQYF. The chain recombines TRBV10-3 with TRBJ2-7; TRBD2 aligns across 9 bases. The CDR3 is 14 residues long. The germline V gene has CDR1 ENHRY and CDR2 SYGVKD. Trimming cost V 3 bases and J 6 bases; bases outside gene matches: 6.

V and J are TRBV24-1 and TRBJ2-5; weak D call: TRBD2 (6 bases). The CDR3 sequence is 14 residues long. The V gene's germline CDR1 is KGHDR and CDR2 SFDVKD. V was trimmed by 6 bases and J by 2 bases, leaving 12 bases between them. The CDR3 reads CATSPRDWQETQYF. The CDR3 region has the DNA TGTGCCACCAGTCCCCGGGACTGGCAAGAGACCCAGTACTTC.

Points on this clone: The junction does not match germline at one end; this may be a read error. CDR3 DNA: TGTGCCAGCAGTTACGGGGGCCACACAGCCCAGTCAGAGTTCAATTTT. This codes for CASSYGGHTAQSEFNF. The V call is TRBV28, the J call TRBJ1-5; possible D gene TRBD1, 6 bases. The germline gives CDR1 MDHEN, CDR2 SYDVKM. The CDR3 runs to 16 residues.

This clone has a handful of counts. The chain employs TRBV7-2 and TRBJ1-2, with D tentatively TRBD1 (6 bases). This CDR3 has 15 residues. V was shortened by 5 bases and J by 4 bases, with 17 bases between the two germline ends. In germline, CDR1 is SGHTA, CDR2 FQGNSA. The CDR3 sequence is CASSPREGVIYGYTF. CDR3 DNA sequence: TGTGCCAGCAGCCCCCGGGAGGGGGTCATCTATGGCTACACCTTC.

The CDR3 nucleotides are TGCGCCAGCAGCTTGGGACTAGCGGGAGGGCCGAACACCGGGGAGCTGTTTTTT. It translates to CASSLGLAGGPNTGELFF. This chain joins TRBV5-1 and TRBJ2-2, with 14 bases matching TRBD2. The CDR3 runs to 18 residues. The germline gives CDR1 SGHRS, CDR2 YFSETQ. V lost 0 bases and J lost 0; bases outside the gene matches: 1.

This clone is a singleton in its sample. This sequence joins TRBV27 and TRBJ1-5; D possibly corresponds to TRBD1 (5 bases). Germline loops: CDR1 MNHEY, CDR2 SMNVEV (reference sequence). Deletions cut 7 bases from V and 0 bases from J, with 31 bases between. The CDR3 loop spans 21 amino acids. The CDR3 reads CASNFPYYSGAKLNSNQPQHF. In DNA form, the CDR3 reads TGTGCCAGCAACTTCCCCTATTATTCCGGGGCCAAACTAAATAGCAATCAGCCCCAGCATTTT.

This clone was detected only a few times. The gene calls are TRBV7-9 and TRBJ2-1; 7 positions agree with TRBD2. Germline V CDR1 and CDR2: SEHNR, FQNEAQ (reference sequence). The length of the CDR3 is 15 residues. J lost 4 bases, V lost 3 bases, and 6 bases had no gene match. The CDR3 region is CASSFRAGSYNEQFF. The CDR3 nucleotides are TGTGCCAGCAGCTTCCGAGCGGGAAGTTACAATGAGCAGTTCTTC.

This sequence joins TRBV9 and TRBJ2-1, with D perhaps matching TRBD2 (5 bases). The V end lost 1 base, the J end lost 7 bases, and 15 bases lay between the germline ends. The CDR3 runs to 15 residues. Germline V CDR1 and CDR2: SGDLS, YYNGEE. CDR3 amino acids: CASSVSGNSRNEQFF. CDR3 nucleotide sequence: TGTGCCAGCAGCGTATCCGGGAATTCGAGGAATGAGCAGTTCTTC.

The chain uses TRBV7-8 and TRBJ2-1; 9 bases fit TRBD1. The V segment lost 6 bases and the J segment 2 bases; nucleotides outside the gene matches: 11. The CDR3 spans 17 residues. Germline V gives CDR1 SGHVS, CDR2 FQNEAQ. The DNA for the CDR3 is TGTGCCAGCAGGAAAAAGGTGGGGACAGGGACCTACAATGAGCAGTTCTTC. It codes for CASRKKVGTGTYNEQFF.

The CDR3 reads CASSLGLTSGRARKNIQYF. CDR3 in DNA: TGTGCCAGCAGCTTAGGCCTAACCAGCGGGAGGGCTCGGAAAAACATTCAGTACTTC. The genes are TRBV13 and TRBJ2-4; 10 bases are a match to TRBD2. CDR3 size: 19 residues. V gave up 0 bases and J gave up 4 bases; unmatched junction bases: 12. Germline V gives CDR1 PRHDT, CDR2 FYEKMQ (reference sequence).

J is TRBJ1-1 and V is TRBV2; D remains unclear. Deletions cut 8 bases from V and 1 base from J, with 8 bases between. The V gene's germline CDR1 is SNHLY and CDR2 FYNNEI. The CDR3 runs 12 residues. CDR3 bases: TGTGCCAGCGAGGATGCGAACACTGAAGCTTTCTTT. This translates into CASEDANTEAFF.

The V and J genes are TRBV28 and TRBJ2-7; no reliable D call. With 2 bases removed from V and 2 bases from J, the gap between germline ends came to 7 bases. The CDR3 covers 13 residues. Germline CDR1 and CDR2: MDHEN and SYDVKM. The chain's CDR3 is CASSLVQTYEQYF. DNA for the CDR3: TGTGCCAGCAGTTTAGTACAGACCTACGAGCAGTACTTC.